These T cell receptor beta chains were read from a single sample in a study of cytomegalovirus exposure and HLA in healthy donors. Produced via immunoSEQ multiplex PCR; TCRdb's table is partial and in-frame only. Of around 150,000 clones in the sample, approximately 82% were seen once. The sequencing input was PBMCs. The receptor source for this set is a male donor in good health and CMV-seronegative. Each CDR3 is given with its conserved first and last residue. Each record gives: clone size, J gene, V gene, D gene, CDR3 DNA, CDR3 protein. The D gene is left open where the match is weak. Size values are once, few and many counts, or a class for expanded clones, and some rows have none.

>.|TRBJ2-3|TRBV5-4|.
TGTGCCAGCAGTCAGCGGGGCACAGATACGCAGTATTTT
CASSQRGTDTQYF
>.|TRBJ1-1|TRBV7-8|TRBD1
TGTGCCAGCAGCTTTCGGACAGGGAACACTGAAGCTTTCTTT
CASSFRTGNTEAFF
>.|TRBJ1-4|TRBV4-3|TRBD1
TGCGCCAGCAGCCAAGCCCTAGACAGGGGGGAAAAACTGTTTTTT
CASSQALDRGEKLFF
>.|TRBJ2-6|TRBV5-4|.
TGTGCCAGCAGCTTGGGGGCCTCCTCCTCTGGGGCCAACGTCCTGACTTTC
CASSLGASSSGANVLTF
>.|TRBJ2-3|TRBV27|TRBD1
TGTGCCAGCAGGTCTGCCGGGACAGACACAGATACGCAGTATTTT
CASRSAGTDTDTQYF
>once|TRBJ1-5|TRBV29-1|.
TGCAGCGCCGCGGAGGCGGGGAGTAATCAGCCCCAGCATTTT
CSAAEAGSNQPQHF
>.|TRBJ2-4|TRBV7-9|TRBD1
TGTGCCAGCAGCACGGACAGGGTAGCCAAAAACATTCAGTACTTC
CASSTDRVAKNIQYF
>.|TRBJ1-4|TRBV5-1|.
TGCGCCAGCAGCACGACAGCAACTAATGAAAAACTGTTTTTT
CASSTTATNEKLFF
>.|TRBJ2-7|TRBV5-1|.
TGCGCCAGCAGCTTGGCCCTAGGTTACGAGCAGTACTTC
CASSLALGYEQYF
>.|TRBJ2-3|TRBV6-5|.
TGTGCCAGCAGAGAGTACAGTTCCGATACGCAGTATTTT
CASREYSSDTQYF
>.|TRBJ2-2|TRBV19|.
TGTGCCAGTAGGGGCGGGACAGCGAACACCGGGGAGCTGTTTTTT
CASRGGTANTGELFF
>once|TRBJ1-2|TRBV19|TRBD1
TGTGCCAGTAGTATATCCCGGGACAGGGGCGTATCGTGGACCTTC
CASSISRDRGVSWTF
>.|TRBJ2-7|TRBV19|TRBD2
TGTGCCAGTAGGACTAGCGGGAGGTCCTCCTACGAGCAGTACTTC
CASRTSGRSSYEQYF
>.|TRBJ2-7|TRBV7-8|.
TGTGCCAGCAGCCCCCCAAGCGGTGGGTACGAGCAGTACTTC
CASSPPSGGYEQYF
>few|TRBJ2-7|TRBV28|.
TGTGCCAGCAGTATCCAGCTGGGGGCTTACGAGCAGTACTTC
CASSIQLGAYEQYF
>.|TRBJ2-2|TRBV4-2|.
TGTGCCAGCAGCCAACCGGAGGGGACGGGCGGGGAGCTGTTTTTT
CASSQPEGTGGELFF
>.|TRBJ2-2|TRBV7-9|TRBD1
TGTGCCAGCAGCTTCACAGGGGCCGGGGAGCTGTTTTTT
CASSFTGAGELFF